The sequence of this T cell receptor beta chain was determined in a study of blood T cell repertoires in COVID-19. The germline CDR1 and CDR2 sequences are SGHDT and YYEEEE. V was clipped by 3 bases and J by 3 bases; unmatched bases: 3. The CDR3 runs 15 residues. Original processing methods: Reference gene primer amplification gave nucleated cell count estimates. The assay was immunoSEQ multiplex PCR, and TCRdb's table has in-frame clones only and misses some. The DNA was the basis for D and trimming; V, J and clone size are from that table. Here the sample spans 150,000 to 200,000 clones, around 85% being singletons.

The gene calls are TRBV5-6 and TRBJ1-5, with 10 bases fitting TRBD1. The TCR originated in a human donor with acute or convalescent COVID-19. The donor label of this sample is uncertain. The source material was peripheral blood. The CDR3, as DNA: TGTGCCAGCAGCTCGGACAGGGGGTACAATCAGCCCCAGCATTTT. Residues: CASSSDRGYNQPQHF.